Listed below are T cell receptor beta chains from one sample, sequenced in a study of T cell repertoires in cytomegalovirus infection. One entry per CDR3 protein, called by TCRdb with MiXCR from the reads. The sample carries roughly 240,000 distinct CDR3 sequences, around 6.2% recorded once. The sample taken for sequencing was PBMCs. The receptors stem from a human donor in good health (CMV status not recorded). Some clones in this sample may be carry-over from other donors' samples. Each CDR3 is given with its conserved first and last residue. Each record gives: V gene, J gene, D gene, CDR3 protein. D genes are given only for firm matches.

v_call: TRBV19; j_call: TRBJ1-5; d_call: NA; cdr3_aa: CASSIASTGNQPQHF
v_call: TRBV7-7; j_call: TRBJ2-1; d_call: TRBD1; cdr3_aa: CASSPGDRPYNEQFF
v_call: TRBV12-3/TRBV12-4; j_call: TRBJ1-2; d_call: NA; cdr3_aa: CASSSPRQTHYGYTF
v_call: TRBV29-1; j_call: TRBJ1-4; d_call: NA; cdr3_aa: CSVVAGDREKLFF
v_call: TRBV7-2; j_call: TRBJ2-3; d_call: NA; cdr3_aa: CASSEGLTDTQYF
v_call: TRBV5-1; j_call: TRBJ1-2; d_call: TRBD1; cdr3_aa: CASSLEGTGSDGYTF
v_call: TRBV7-9; j_call: TRBJ2-7; d_call: TRBD2; cdr3_aa: CASSLPLAGVSEQYF
v_call: TRBV7-8; j_call: TRBJ2-3; d_call: NA; cdr3_aa: CASSPRGVFQDTQYF
v_call: TRBV25-1; j_call: TRBJ2-2; d_call: TRBD1; cdr3_aa: CAGQGATGELFF
v_call: TRBV5-4; j_call: TRBJ1-2; d_call: NA; cdr3_aa: CASSLETGSYAGYTF
v_call: TRBV11-2; j_call: TRBJ1-5; d_call: NA; cdr3_aa: CASSLAAQTNQPQHF
v_call: TRBV5-1; j_call: TRBJ2-1; d_call: NA; cdr3_aa: CASSLPQTSSYNEQFF
v_call: TRBV7-2; j_call: TRBJ2-1; d_call: NA; cdr3_aa: CASAVEGSSYNEQFF
v_call: TRBV6-5; j_call: TRBJ1-1; d_call: NA; cdr3_aa: CASRITQGNTEAFF
v_call: TRBV12-3/TRBV12-4; j_call: TRBJ2-7; d_call: TRBD2; cdr3_aa: CASSFGLAGAPPYF
v_call: TRBV12-3/TRBV12-4; j_call: TRBJ2-5; d_call: NA; cdr3_aa: CASARTGGETQYF
v_call: TRBV7-2; j_call: TRBJ1-2; d_call: NA; cdr3_aa: CASSQLFNYGYTF
v_call: TRBV20-1; j_call: TRBJ2-4; d_call: TRBD2; cdr3_aa: CSARVGGGHQKNIQYF
v_call: TRBV6-2/TRBV6-3; j_call: TRBJ2-5; d_call: NA; cdr3_aa: CASSVAVLGSTQYF
v_call: TRBV7-2; j_call: TRBJ1-2; d_call: NA; cdr3_aa: CASSPAANYGYTF
v_call: TRBV2; j_call: TRBJ2-7; d_call: NA; cdr3_aa: CASSGLPNPYEQYF
v_call: TRBV2; j_call: TRBJ1-5; d_call: NA; cdr3_aa: CASSAIGLQPQHF
v_call: TRBV6-2/TRBV6-3; j_call: TRBJ2-1; d_call: TRBD2; cdr3_aa: CASRAGGNNEQFF
v_call: TRBV18; j_call: TRBJ2-6; d_call: NA; cdr3_aa: CASSPPRNGANVLTF
v_call: TRBV12-3/TRBV12-4; j_call: TRBJ2-3; d_call: TRBD1; cdr3_aa: CASRGTGGADTQYF
v_call: TRBV15; j_call: TRBJ2-7; d_call: NA; cdr3_aa: CATSYRRRGQGVYEQYF
v_call: TRBV7-9; j_call: TRBJ2-2; d_call: NA; cdr3_aa: CASSSYLGENTGELFF
v_call: TRBV25-1; j_call: TRBJ1-3; d_call: NA; cdr3_aa: CASSQQLSGNTIYF
v_call: TRBV12-3/TRBV12-4; j_call: TRBJ1-2; d_call: NA; cdr3_aa: CASSYIGNYGYTF
v_call: TRBV12-3/TRBV12-4; j_call: TRBJ2-5; d_call: TRBD2; cdr3_aa: CASSNWGGSEETQYF
v_call: TRBV7-2; j_call: TRBJ2-3; d_call: NA; cdr3_aa: CASSFTELLSTDTQYF
v_call: TRBV12-3/TRBV12-4; j_call: TRBJ2-3; d_call: NA; cdr3_aa: CASRRLGGQGDTQYF
v_call: TRBV12-5; j_call: TRBJ2-6; d_call: NA; cdr3_aa: CASGSPTGTSWANVLTF
v_call: TRBV29-1; j_call: TRBJ1-4; d_call: NA; cdr3_aa: CSVEGRGNEKLFF
v_call: TRBV7-2; j_call: TRBJ1-2; d_call: NA; cdr3_aa: CATKLGGSFNYGYTF
v_call: TRBV5-6; j_call: TRBJ1-1; d_call: NA; cdr3_aa: CASSRPLIAGMNTEAFF
v_call: TRBV27; j_call: TRBJ1-2; d_call: NA; cdr3_aa: CASSLSPFADMGGYTF
v_call: TRBV20-1; j_call: TRBJ2-5; d_call: NA; cdr3_aa: CSARSGLGETQYF
v_call: TRBV4-1; j_call: TRBJ1-5; d_call: NA; cdr3_aa: CASSQVPTEKPQHF
v_call: TRBV28; j_call: TRBJ2-7; d_call: NA; cdr3_aa: CASSLFGHSYEQYF
v_call: TRBV7-9; j_call: TRBJ2-5; d_call: TRBD2; cdr3_aa: CASSTRLAVETQYF
v_call: TRBV7-2; j_call: TRBJ2-3; d_call: TRBD2; cdr3_aa: CASSAGVASGPASTDTQYF
v_call: TRBV29-1; j_call: TRBJ2-3; d_call: NA; cdr3_aa: CSVDTDTQYF
v_call: TRBV20-1; j_call: TRBJ2-3; d_call: NA; cdr3_aa: CSAPVASSTDTQYF
v_call: TRBV5-5; j_call: TRBJ1-1; d_call: NA; cdr3_aa: CASSFAGDTEAFF
v_call: TRBV28; j_call: TRBJ2-1; d_call: NA; cdr3_aa: CASSPSGVPYNEQFF
v_call: TRBV11-2; j_call: TRBJ1-1; d_call: NA; cdr3_aa: CASSLGRTEAFF
v_call: TRBV20-1; j_call: TRBJ1-5; d_call: NA; cdr3_aa: CSARLGGKSNQPQHF
v_call: TRBV9; j_call: TRBJ2-7; d_call: TRBD2; cdr3_aa: CASSVSSGGAHEQYF
v_call: TRBV7-9; j_call: TRBJ2-5; d_call: NA; cdr3_aa: CASSSGDSGGVKTQYF
v_call: TRBV4-2; j_call: TRBJ2-2; d_call: NA; cdr3_aa: CASSQVLGTGELFF